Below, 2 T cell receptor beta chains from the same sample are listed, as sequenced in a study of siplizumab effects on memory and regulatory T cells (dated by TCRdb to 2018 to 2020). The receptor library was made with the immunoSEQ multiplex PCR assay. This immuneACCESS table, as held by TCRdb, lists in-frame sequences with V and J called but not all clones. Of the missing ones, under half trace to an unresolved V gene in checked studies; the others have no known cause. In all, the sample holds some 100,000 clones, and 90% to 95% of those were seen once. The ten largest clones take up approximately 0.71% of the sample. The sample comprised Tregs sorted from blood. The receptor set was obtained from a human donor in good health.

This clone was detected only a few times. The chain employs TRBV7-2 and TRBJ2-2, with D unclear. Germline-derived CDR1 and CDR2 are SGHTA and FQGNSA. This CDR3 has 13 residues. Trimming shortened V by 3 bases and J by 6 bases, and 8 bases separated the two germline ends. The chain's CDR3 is CASSFQNAGELFF. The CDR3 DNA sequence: TGTGCCAGCAGCTTTCAGAATGCCGGGGAGCTGTTTTTT.

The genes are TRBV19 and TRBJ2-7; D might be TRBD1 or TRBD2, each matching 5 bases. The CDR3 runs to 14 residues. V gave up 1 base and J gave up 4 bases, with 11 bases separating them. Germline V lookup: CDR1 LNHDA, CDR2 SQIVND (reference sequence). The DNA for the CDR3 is TGTGCCAGTAGTATAGGGGGGTCAGGTTACGAGCAGTACTTC. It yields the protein CASSIGGSGYEQYF.